The present T cell receptor beta chain was sequenced within a study of beta chain features in type 1 diabetes. cDNA synthesis used the whole RNA isolate, giving expressed TCRB sequences. TCRdb's table, derived via immunoSEQ multiplex PCR, lists solely in-frame clones and lacks some. Among roughly 300,000 clones, 11% to 15% were seen once, and the ten largest hold more than 6.5%. One heparinised draw, averaging about 116 mL, was taken per donor. Only a few counts were recorded for this clone. As yet, its antigen is unknown. V lost 10 bases and J 0 bases, leaving 13 bases between the germline ends. Germline CDR1 is MNHNS and CDR2 is SASEGT. This CDR3 region has 14 residues. Overall study results and limits: In every one of the four CD4+ subsets, TCRB CDR3s were moderately but significantly shorter in Type 1 diabetes patients. Among patients, naive, central memory and Treg TCRB repertoires appeared more similar than among healthy donors.

The chain uses TRBV6-1 and TRBJ1-5; TRBD1 might be the D (6 bases). The specimen sequenced was central memory CD4+ T cells from blood. The TCR was taken from a man aged 25 to 45 in good health. The CDR3 sequence is CATRGQSSNQPQHF. The CDR3 DNA follows: TGTGCCACCAGAGGACAGTCTAGCAATCAGCCCCAGCATTTT.